This T cell receptor beta chain is from a study of T cell changes during pregnancy in multiple sclerosis. This CDR3 has 14 residues. The V segment lost 0 bases and the J segment 5 bases; nucleotides outside the gene matches: 1. The V gene's germline CDR1 is ENHRY and CDR2 SYGVKD. Clones were read by immunoSEQ multiplex PCR, and TCRdb kept only the in-frame ones, dropping some. Found here are 80,000 to 130,000 clones, 85% to 95% of them singletons; the top ten hold 0.95% to 1.5%. This TCR derives from a female donor with multiple sclerosis, enrolled in a pregnancy study. This sample comprised peripheral blood, obtained in the second trimester of pregnancy. The V call is TRBV10-3, the J call TRBJ2-3; 8 bases align to TRBD2. The CDR3 loop reads CAISESTSGDTQYF. CDR3 DNA sequence: TGTGCCATCAGTGAGTCCACTAGCGGAGATACGCAGTATTTT.